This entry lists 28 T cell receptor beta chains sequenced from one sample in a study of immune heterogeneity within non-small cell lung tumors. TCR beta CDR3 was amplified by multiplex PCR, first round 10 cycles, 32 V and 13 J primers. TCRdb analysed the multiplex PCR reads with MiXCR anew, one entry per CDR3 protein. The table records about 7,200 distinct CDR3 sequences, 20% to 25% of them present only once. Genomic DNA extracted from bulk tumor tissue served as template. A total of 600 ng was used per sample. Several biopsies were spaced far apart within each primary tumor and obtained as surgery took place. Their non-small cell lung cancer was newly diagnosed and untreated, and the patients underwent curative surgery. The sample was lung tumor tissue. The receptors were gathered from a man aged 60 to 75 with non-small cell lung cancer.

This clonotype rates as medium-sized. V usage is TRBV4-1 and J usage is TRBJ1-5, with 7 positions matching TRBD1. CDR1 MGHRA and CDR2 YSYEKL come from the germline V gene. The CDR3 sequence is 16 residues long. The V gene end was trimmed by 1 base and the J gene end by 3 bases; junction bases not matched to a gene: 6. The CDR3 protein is CASSQGTGRYNQPQHF. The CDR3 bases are TGCGCCAGCAGCCAAGGGACAGGTCGATACAATCAGCCCCAGCATTTT.

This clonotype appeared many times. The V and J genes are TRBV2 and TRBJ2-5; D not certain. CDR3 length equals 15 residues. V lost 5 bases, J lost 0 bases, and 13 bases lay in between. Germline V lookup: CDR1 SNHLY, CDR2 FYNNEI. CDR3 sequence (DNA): TGTGCCAGCAGTAACGCCCGATACAACCAAGAGACCCAGTACTTC. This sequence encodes CASSNARYNQETQYF. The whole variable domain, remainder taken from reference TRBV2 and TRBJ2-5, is EPEVTQTPSHQVTQMGQEVILRCVPISNHLYFYWYRQILGQKVEFLVSFYNNEISEKSEIFDDQFSVERPDGSNFTLKIRSTKLEDSAMYFCASSNARYNQETQYFGPGTRLLVL.

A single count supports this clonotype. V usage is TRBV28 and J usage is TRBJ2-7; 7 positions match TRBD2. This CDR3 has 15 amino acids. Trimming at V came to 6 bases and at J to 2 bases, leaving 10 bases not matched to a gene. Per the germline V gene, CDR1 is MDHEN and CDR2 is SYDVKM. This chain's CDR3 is CASRSATSITYEQYF. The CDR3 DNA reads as TGTGCCAGCAGGAGCGCGACTAGCATAACCTACGAGCAGTACTTC.

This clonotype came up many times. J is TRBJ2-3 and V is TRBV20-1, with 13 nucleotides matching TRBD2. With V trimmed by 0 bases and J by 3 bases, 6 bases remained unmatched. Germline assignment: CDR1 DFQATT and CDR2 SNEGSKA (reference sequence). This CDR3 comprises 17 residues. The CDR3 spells CSARDSGLAGVTDTQYF. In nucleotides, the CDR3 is TGCAGTGCTAGAGATAGCGGACTAGCGGGAGTGACAGATACGCAGTATTTT.

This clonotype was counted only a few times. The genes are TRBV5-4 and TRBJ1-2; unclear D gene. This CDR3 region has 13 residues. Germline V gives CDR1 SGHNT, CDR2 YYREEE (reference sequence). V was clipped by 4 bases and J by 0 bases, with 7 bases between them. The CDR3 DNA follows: TGTGCCAGCAGCCCTGAAGCTAACTATGGCTACACCTTC. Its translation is CASSPEANYGYTF.

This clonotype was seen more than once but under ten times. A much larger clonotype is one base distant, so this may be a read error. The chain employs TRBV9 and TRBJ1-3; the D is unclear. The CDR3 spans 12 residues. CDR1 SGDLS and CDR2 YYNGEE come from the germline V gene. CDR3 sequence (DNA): TGTGCCAGCAGCGGAGACGGAAACACCGTATATTTT. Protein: CASSGDGNTVYF.

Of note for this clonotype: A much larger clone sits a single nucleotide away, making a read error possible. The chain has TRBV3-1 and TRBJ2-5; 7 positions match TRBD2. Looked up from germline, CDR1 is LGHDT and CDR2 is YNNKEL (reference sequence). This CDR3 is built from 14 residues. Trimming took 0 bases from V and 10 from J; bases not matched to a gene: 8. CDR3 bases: TGTGCCAGCAGCCAAGATCTAGCGGAAAAGATCCAGTACTTC. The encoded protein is CASSQDLAEKIQYF.

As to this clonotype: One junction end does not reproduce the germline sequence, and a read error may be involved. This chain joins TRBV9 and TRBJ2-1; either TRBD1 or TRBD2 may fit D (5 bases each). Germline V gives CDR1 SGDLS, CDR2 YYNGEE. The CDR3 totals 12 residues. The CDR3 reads CASRVGGTKQFF. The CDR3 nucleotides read TGTGCAAGCAGAGTAGGTGGGACGAAGCAGTTCTTC.

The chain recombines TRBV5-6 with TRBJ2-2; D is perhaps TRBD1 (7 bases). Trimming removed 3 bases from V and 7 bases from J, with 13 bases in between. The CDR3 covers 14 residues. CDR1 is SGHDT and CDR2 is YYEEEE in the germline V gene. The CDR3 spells CASSSAGGLGELFF. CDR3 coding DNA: TGTGCCAGCAGCTCAGCAGGGGGACTCGGGGAGCTGTTTTTT.

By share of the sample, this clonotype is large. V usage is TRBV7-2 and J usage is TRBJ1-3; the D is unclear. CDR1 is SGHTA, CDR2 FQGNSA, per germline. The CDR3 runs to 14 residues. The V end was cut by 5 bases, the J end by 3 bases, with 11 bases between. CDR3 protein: CASSLGGFGNTIYF. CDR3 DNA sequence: TGTGCCAGCAGCCTAGGAGGGTTTGGAAACACCATATATTTT.

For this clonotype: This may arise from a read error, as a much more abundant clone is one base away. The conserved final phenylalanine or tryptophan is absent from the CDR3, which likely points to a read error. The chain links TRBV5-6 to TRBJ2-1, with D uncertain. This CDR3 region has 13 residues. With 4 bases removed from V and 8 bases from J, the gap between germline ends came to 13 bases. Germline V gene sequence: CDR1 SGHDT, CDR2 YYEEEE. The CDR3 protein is CASSPWSFHEQFL. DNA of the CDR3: TGTGCCAGCAGCCCCTGGAGTTTCCATGAGCAGTTCCTC.

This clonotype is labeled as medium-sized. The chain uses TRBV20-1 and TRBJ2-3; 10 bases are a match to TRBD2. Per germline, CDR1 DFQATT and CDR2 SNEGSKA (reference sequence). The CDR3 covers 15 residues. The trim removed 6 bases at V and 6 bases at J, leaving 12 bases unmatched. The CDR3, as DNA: TGCAGTGCGGAGGGGGCTAGCGGGAGTCAGGATACGCAGTATTTT. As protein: CSAEGASGSQDTQYF.

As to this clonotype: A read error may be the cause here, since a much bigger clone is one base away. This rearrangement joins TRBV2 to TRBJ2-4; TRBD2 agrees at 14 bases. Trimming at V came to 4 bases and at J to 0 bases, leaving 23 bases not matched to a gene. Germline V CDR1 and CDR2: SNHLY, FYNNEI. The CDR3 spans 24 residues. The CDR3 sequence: CASSGDRGSAGTSGSFVAKNIQYF. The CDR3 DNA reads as TGTGCCAGCAGTGGAGACAGGGGATCAGCCGGGACTAGCGGGAGTTTCGTAGCCAAAAACATTCAGTACTTC.

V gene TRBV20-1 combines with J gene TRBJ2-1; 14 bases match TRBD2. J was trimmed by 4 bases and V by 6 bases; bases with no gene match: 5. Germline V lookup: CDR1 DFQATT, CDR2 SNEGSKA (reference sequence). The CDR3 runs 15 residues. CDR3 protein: CSARGLAGAYNEQFF. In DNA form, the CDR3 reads TGCAGTGCCAGGGGACTAGCGGGAGCTTACAATGAGCAGTTCTTC.

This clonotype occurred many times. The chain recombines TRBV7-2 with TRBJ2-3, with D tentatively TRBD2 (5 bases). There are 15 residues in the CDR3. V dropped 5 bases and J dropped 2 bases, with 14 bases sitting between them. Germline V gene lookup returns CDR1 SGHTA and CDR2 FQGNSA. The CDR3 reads CASSPPGKYTDTQYF. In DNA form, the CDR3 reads TGTGCCAGCAGCCCACCCGGGAAGTACACAGATACGCAGTATTTT. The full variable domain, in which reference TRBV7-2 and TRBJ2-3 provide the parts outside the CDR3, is GAGVSQSPSNKVTEKGKDVELRCDPISGHTALYWYRQSLGQGLEFLIYFQGNSAPDKSGLPSDRFSAERTGGSVSTLTIQRTQQEDSAVYLCASSPPGKYTDTQYFGPGTRLTVL.

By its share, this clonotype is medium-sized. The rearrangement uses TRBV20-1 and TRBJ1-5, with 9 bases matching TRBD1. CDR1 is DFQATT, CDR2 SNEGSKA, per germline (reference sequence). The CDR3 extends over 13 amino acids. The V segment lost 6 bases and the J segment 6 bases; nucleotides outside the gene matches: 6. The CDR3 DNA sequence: TGCAGTGCGGGACAGGGTGAAGGTCAGCCCCAGCATTTT. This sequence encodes CSAGQGEGQPQHF.

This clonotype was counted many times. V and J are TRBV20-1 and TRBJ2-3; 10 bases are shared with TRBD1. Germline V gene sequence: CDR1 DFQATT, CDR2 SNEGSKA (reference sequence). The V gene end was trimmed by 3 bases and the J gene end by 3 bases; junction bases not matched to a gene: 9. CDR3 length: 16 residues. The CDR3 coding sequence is TGCAGTGCTAGTGCTGCCGACAGGGGGCGGACAGATACGCAGTATTTT. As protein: CSASAADRGRTDTQYF.

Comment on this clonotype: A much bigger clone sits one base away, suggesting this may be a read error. This chain's CDR3 is CSSSYSGVSLYEQYF. The CDR3 region has the DNA TGTTCCAGCAGTTACTCGGGGGTCTCTCTCTACGAGCAGTACTTC. The chain links TRBV6-2 or TRBV6-3 to TRBJ2-7; TRBD2 might be the D (6 bases). Looked up from germline, CDR1 is MNHEY and CDR2 is SVGEGT. The CDR3 covers 15 residues.

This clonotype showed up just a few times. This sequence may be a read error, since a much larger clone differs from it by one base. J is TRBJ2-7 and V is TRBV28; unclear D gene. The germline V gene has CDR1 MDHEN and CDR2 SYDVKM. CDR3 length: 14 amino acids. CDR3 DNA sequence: TGTGCCGGCAGTTTGCCGCTAGTCCCTAGGCTGCAGTACTTC. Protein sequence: CAGSLPLVPRLQYF.

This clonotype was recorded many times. Here the CDR3 DNA reads TGTGCCAGCAGCGTTGGTGCCGGGACAGGGAGCGGGCAGCCCCAGCATTTT. Protein product: CASSVGAGTGSGQPQHF. The V gene is TRBV9, the J gene TRBJ1-5; 9 bases line up with TRBD1. Germline loops: CDR1 SGDLS, CDR2 YYNGEE. The CDR3 is 17 amino acids. V shed 2 bases, J shed 7 bases, and the junction held 13 bases outside the gene matches.

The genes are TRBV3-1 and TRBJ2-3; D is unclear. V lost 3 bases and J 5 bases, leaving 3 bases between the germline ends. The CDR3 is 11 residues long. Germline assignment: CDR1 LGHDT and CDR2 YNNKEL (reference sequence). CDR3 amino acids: CASSHIDTQYF. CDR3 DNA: TGTGCCAGCAGCCACATAGATACGCAGTATTTT.

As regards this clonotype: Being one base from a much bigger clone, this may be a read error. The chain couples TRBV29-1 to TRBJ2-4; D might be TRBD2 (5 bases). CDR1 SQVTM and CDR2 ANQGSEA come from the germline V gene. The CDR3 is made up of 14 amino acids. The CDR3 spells CSVRLALAKNIQHF. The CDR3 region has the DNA TGCAGCGTAAGGTTAGCTCTAGCCAAAAACATTCAGCACTTC.

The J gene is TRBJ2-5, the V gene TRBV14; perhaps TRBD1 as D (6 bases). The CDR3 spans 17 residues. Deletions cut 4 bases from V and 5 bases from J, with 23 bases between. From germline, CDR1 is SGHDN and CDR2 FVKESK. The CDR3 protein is CASSRWGQGDLGETQYF. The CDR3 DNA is TGTGCCAGCAGCCGGTGGGGGCAGGGAGACCTCGGGGAGACCCAGTACTTC.

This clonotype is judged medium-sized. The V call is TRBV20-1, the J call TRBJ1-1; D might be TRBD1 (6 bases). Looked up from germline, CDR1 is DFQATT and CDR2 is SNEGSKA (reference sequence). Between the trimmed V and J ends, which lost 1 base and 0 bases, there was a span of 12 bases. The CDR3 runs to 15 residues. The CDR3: CSARGPGQVNTEAFF. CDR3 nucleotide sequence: TGCAGTGCTAGAGGACCGGGACAAGTGAACACTGAAGCTTTCTTT.

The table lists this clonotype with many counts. The CDR3 DNA is TGCGCCAGCAGCTTGGCTTTGCTAGCGGGAGGTGGCGAGCAGTACTTC. Its translation is CASSLALLAGGGEQYF. The V and J genes are TRBV5-1 and TRBJ2-7; TRBD2 aligns across 11 bases. Germline CDR1 SGHRS, CDR2 YFSETQ. The V and J ends lost 0 bases and 6 bases, in that order; junction bases with no gene match: 8. The CDR3 contains 16 residues.

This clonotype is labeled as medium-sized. The CDR3 here is CSARTSREQYF. Written as DNA, the CDR3 is TGCAGTGCCAGGACTAGCCGCGAGCAGTACTTC. The chain combines TRBV20-1 with TRBJ2-7; 8 bases match TRBD2. The CDR3 covers 11 residues. The V gene's germline CDR1 is DFQATT and CDR2 SNEGSKA (reference sequence). Losses at the gene ends were 6 bases for V and 6 bases for J; bases not matched to a gene: 4.

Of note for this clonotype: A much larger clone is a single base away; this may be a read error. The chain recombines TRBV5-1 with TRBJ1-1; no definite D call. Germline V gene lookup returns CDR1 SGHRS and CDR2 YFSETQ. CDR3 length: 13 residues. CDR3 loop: CATSLQGWTEAFF. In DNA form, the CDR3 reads TGCGCCACCAGCTTGCAAGGTTGGACTGAAGCTTTCTTT.

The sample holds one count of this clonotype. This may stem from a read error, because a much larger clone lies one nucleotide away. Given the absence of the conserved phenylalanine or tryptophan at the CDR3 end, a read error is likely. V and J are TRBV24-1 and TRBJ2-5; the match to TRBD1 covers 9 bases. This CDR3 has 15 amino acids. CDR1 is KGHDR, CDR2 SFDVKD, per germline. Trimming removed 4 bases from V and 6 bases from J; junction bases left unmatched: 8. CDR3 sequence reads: CATSDRGQGGKTQYL. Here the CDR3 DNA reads TGTGCCACCAGTGACAGGGGACAGGGCGGAAAGACCCAGTACTTA.